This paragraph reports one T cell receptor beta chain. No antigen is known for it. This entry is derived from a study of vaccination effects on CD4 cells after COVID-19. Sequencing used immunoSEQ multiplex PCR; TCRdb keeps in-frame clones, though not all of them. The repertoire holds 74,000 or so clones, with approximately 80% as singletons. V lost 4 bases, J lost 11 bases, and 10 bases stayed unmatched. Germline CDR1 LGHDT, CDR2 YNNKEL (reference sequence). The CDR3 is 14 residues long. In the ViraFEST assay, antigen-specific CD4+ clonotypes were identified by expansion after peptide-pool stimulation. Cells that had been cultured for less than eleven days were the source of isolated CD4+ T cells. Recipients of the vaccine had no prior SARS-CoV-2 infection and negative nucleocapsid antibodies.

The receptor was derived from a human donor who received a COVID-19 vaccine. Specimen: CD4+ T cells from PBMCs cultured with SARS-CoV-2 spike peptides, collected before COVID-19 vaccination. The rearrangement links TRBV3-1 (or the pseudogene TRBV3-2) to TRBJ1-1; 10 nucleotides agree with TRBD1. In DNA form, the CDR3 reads TGTGCCAGCAGCCCGGGACAGGGGTCCCAAGGGGCTTTCTTT. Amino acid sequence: CASSPGQGSQGAFF.